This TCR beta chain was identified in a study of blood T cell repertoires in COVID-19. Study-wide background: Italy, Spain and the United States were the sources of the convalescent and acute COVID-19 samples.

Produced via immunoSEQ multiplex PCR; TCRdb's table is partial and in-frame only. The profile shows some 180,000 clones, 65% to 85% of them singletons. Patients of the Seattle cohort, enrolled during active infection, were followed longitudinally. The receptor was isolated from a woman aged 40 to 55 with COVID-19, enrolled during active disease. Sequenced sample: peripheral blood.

CDR3 sequence: CASRVLAGGSGEQFF. For the CDR3, the DNA is TGTGCCAGCAGGGTACTAGCGGGGGGGTCTGGTGAGCAGTTCTTC. The chain couples TRBV6-4 to TRBJ2-1; 13 bases are a match to TRBD2. V lost 6 bases to trimming and J lost 9 bases; unmatched junction nucleotides: 8. CDR3 size: 15 residues. Germline CDR1 is MRHNA and CDR2 is SNTAGT.